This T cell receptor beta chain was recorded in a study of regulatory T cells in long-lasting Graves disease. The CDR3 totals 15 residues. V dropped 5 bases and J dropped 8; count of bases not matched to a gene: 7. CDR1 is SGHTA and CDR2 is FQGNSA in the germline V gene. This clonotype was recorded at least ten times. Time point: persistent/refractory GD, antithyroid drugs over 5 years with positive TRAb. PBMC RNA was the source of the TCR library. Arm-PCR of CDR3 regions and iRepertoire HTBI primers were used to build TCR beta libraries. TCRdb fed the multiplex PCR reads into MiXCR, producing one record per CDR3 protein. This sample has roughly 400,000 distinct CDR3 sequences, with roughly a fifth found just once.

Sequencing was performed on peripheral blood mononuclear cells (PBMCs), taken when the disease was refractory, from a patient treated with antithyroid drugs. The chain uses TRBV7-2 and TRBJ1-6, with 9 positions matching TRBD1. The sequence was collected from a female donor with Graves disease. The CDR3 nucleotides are TGTGCCAGCAGCCGAGCGGGACAGGGTTATTCACCCCTCCACTTT. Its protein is CASSRAGQGYSPLHF.